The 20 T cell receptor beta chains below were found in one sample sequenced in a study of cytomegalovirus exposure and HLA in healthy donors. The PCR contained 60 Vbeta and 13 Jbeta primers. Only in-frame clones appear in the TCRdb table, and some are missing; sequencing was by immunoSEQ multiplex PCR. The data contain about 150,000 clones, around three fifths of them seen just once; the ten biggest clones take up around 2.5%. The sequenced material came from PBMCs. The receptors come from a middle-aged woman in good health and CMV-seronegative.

CDR3 nucleotide sequence: TGTGCCAGCTCGTCGGGGTCGGACACTGAAGCTTTCTTT. Protein product: CASSSGSDTEAFF. The genes are TRBV18 and TRBJ1-1, with unresolved D. The CDR3 totals 13 residues. V was shortened by 6 bases and J by 3 bases, with 11 bases between the two germline ends. Per germline, CDR1 KGHSH and CDR2 LQKENI.

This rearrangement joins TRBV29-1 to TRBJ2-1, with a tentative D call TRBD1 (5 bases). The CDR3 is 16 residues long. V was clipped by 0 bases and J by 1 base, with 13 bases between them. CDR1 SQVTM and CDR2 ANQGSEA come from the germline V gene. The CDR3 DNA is TGCAGCGTTGAAGAGGGTAGGGGCGATTCCTACAATGAGCAGTTCTTC. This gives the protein CSVEEGRGDSYNEQFF.

The chain's CDR3 is CASSSGQGTPGTEAFF. DNA of the CDR3: TGCGCCAGCAGCTCCGGACAGGGAACCCCGGGCACTGAAGCTTTCTTT. The chain links TRBV5-1 to TRBJ1-1, with 8 bases fitting TRBD1. This CDR3 contains 16 residues. After removal of 3 bases from V and 4 bases from J, the junction contained 11 bases not matched to a gene. In germline, CDR1 is SGHRS, CDR2 YFSETQ.

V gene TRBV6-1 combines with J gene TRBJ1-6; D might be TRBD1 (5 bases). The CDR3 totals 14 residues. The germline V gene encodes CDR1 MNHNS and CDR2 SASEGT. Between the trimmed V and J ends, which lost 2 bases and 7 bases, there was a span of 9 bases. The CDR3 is CASSEQGWNSPLHF. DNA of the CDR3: TGTGCCAGCAGTGAACAGGGCTGGAATTCACCCCTCCACTTT.

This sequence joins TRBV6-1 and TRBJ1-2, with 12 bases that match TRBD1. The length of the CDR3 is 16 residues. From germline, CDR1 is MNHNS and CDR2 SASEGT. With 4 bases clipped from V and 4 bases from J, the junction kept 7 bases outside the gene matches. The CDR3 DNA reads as TGTGCCAGCAGTGCGGGACAGGGGGCGCGCGGCTATGGCTACACCTTC. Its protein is CASSAGQGARGYGYTF.

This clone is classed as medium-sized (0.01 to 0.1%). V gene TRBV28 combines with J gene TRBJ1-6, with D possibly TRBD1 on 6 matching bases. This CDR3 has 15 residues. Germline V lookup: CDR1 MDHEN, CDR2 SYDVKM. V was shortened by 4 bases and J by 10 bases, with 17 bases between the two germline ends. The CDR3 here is CASSSYRVPGSPLHF. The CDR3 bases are TGTGCCAGCAGTTCTTACAGGGTCCCGGGGTCACCCCTCCACTTT. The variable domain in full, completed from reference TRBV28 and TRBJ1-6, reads DVKVTQSSRYLVKRTGEKVFLECVQDMDHENMFWYRQDPGLGLRLIYFSYDVKMKEKGDIPEGYSVSREKKERFSLILESASTNQTSMYLCASSSYRVPGSPLHFGNGTRLTVT.

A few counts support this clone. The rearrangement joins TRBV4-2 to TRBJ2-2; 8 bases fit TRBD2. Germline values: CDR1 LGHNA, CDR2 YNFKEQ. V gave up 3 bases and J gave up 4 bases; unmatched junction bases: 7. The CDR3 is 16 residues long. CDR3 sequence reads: CASSQARGGFTGELFF. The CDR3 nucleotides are TGTGCCAGCAGCCAGGCTCGGGGGGGCTTCACCGGGGAGCTGTTTTTT.

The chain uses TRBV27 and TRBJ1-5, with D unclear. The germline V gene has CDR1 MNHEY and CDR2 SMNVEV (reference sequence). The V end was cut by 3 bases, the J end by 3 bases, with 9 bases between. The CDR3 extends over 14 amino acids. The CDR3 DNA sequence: TGTGCCAGCAGTTTGTCGGGGTTCAATCAGCCCCAGCATTTT. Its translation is CASSLSGFNQPQHF.

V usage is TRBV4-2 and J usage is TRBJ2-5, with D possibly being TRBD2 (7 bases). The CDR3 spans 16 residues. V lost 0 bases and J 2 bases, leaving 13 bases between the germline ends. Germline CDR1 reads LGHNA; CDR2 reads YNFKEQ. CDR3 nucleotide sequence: TGTGCCAGCAGCCAAGATGGGGGGGGCTCTCAAGAGACCCAGTACTTC. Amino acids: CASSQDGGGSQETQYF.

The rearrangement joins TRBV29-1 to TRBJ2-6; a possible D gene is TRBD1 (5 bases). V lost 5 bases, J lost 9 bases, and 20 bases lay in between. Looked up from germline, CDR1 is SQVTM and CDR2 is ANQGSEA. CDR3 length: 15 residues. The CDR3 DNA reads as TGCAGCGTTCGGTCGACAGCGCTAGGCCGCAACGTCCTGACTTTC. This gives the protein CSVRSTALGRNVLTF.

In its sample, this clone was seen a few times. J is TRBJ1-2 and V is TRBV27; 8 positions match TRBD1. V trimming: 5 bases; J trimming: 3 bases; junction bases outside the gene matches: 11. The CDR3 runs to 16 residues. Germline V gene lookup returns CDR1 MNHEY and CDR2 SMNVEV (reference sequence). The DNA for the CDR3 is TGTGCCAGCAGTCCCACACAGGGGGTCCCCTACTATGGCTACACCTTC. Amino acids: CASSPTQGVPYYGYTF.

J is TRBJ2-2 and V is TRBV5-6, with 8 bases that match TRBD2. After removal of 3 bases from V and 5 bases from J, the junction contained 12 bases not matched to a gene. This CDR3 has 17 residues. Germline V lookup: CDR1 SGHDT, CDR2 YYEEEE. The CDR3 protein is CASSYSTTGGITGELFF. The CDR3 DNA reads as TGTGCCAGCAGCTACAGTACCACGGGGGGGATTACCGGGGAGCTGTTTTTT. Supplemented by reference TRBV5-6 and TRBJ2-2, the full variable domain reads DAGVTQSPTHLIKTRGQQVTLRCSPKSGHDTVSWYQQALGQGPQFIFQYYEEEERQRGNFPDRFSGHQFPNYSSELNVNALLLGDSALYLCASSYSTTGGITGELFFGEGSRLTVL.

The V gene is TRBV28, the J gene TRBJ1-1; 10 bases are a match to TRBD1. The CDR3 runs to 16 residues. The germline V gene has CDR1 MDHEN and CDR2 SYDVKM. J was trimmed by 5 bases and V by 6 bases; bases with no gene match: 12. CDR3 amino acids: CASRPGQGFLGTEAFF. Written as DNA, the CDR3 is TGTGCCAGCAGGCCGGGACAGGGGTTTCTGGGGACTGAAGCTTTCTTT.

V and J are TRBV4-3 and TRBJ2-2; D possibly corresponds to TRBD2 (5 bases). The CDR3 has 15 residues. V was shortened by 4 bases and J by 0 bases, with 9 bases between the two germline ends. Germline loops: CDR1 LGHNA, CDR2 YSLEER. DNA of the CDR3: TGCGCCAGCAGCCTAGACGGGGCGAACACCGGGGAGCTGTTTTTT. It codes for CASSLDGANTGELFF.

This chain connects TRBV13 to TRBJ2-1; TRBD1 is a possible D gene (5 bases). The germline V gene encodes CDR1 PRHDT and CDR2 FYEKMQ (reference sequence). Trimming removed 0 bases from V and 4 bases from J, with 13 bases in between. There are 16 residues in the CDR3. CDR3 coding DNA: TGTGCCAGCAGCTTAGGCCAGAGACAGCATTACAATGAGCAGTTCTTC. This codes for CASSLGQRQHYNEQFF.

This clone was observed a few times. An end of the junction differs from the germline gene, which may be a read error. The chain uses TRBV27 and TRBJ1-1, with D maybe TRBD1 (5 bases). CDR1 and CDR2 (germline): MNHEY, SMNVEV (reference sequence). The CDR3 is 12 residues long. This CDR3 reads CASRSLQGPLTF. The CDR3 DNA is TGTGCCAGCAGAAGCCTCCAGGGTCCCTTGACATTT.

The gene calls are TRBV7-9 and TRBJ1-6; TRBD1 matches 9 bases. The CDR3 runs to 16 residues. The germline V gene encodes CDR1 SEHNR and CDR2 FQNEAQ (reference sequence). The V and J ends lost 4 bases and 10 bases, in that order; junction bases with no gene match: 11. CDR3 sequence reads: CASSSYSGQGGSPLHF. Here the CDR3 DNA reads TGTGCCAGCAGCTCTTACTCGGGACAGGGAGGATCACCCCTCCACTTT.

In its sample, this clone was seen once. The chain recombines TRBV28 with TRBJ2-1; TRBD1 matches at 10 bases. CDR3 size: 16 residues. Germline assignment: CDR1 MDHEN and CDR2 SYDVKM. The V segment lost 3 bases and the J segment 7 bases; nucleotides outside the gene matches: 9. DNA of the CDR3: TGTGCCAGCAGTTTTGCCCGACAGGGGGCTGGGAATGAGCAGTTCTTC. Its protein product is CASSFARQGAGNEQFF. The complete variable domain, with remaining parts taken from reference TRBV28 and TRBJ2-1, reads DVKVTQSSRYLVKRTGEKVFLECVQDMDHENMFWYRQDPGLGLRLIYFSYDVKMKEKGDIPEGYSVSREKKERFSLILESASTNQTSMYLCASSFARQGAGNEQFFGPGTRLTVL.

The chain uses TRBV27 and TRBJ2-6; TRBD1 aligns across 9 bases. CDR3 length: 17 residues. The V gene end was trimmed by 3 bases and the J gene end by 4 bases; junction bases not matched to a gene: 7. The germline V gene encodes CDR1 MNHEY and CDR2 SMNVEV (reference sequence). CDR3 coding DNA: TGTGCCAGCAGTTTGGTACAGGGGGCGAGCGGGGCCAACGTCCTGACTTTC. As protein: CASSLVQGASGANVLTF.

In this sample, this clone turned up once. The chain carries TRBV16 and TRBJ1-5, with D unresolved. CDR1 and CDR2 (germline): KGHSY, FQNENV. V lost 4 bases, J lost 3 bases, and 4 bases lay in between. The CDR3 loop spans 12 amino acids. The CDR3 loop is CASSPSNQPQHF. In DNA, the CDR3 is TGTGCCAGCAGCCCCTCCAATCAGCCCCAGCATTTT.